The T cell receptor beta chain described here comes from a study of T cells in Graves' hyperthyroidism and ophthalmopathy. The study's findings and limits: Peripheral blood also featured most of the thyroid clonotypes expanded above 0.001.

The source material, RNA transcripts, was used to amplify TCR beta CDR3 regions. The HTBI primer set was used in a first-round RT-PCR of the TCR CDR3. TCRdb independently ran MiXCR on the multiplex PCR reads; one entry per CDR3 protein. The sample carries about 570,000 distinct CDR3 sequences, about half recorded once. This clonotype was detected once. What it binds is not known. The sequenced sample was peripheral blood or thyroid tissue (not recorded which). This clonotype originated in an adult woman with Graves' disease, either hyperthyroidism or ophthalmopathy (not recorded which).

CDR3 sequence: CAISGTSGSPDTQYF. The CDR3, as DNA: TGTGCCATCAGTGGGACTAGCGGGAGTCCAGATACGCAGTATTTT. The J gene is TRBJ2-3, the V gene TRBV10-3, with 13 bases aligning to TRBD2. This CDR3 has 15 amino acids. CDR1 ENHRY and CDR2 SYGVKD come from the germline V gene. The trim removed 4 bases at V and 4 bases at J, leaving 2 bases unmatched.